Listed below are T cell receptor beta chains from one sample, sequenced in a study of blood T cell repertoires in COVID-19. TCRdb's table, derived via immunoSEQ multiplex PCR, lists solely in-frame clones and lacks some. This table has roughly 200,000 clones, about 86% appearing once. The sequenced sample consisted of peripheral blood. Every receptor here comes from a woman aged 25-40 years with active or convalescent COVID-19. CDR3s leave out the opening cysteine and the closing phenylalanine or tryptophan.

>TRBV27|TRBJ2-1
ASSSWDSAPGEQF
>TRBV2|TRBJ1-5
ASRIQGPQH
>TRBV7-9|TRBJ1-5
ASSEGTARDRGWDQPQH
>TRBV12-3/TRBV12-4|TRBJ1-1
ASSLAANTEAF
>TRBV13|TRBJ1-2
ASSGSGQEGNYGYT
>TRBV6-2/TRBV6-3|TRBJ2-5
ASSYPRQDQETQY
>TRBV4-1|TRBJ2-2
ATREVRNTGELF
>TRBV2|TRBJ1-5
ASSRTGRSNQPQH
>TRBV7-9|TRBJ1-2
ASSLQGSYGYT
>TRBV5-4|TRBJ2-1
ASSSPRDRSSYNEQF
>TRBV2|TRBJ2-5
ASSERGQETQY
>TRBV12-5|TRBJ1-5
ASGQDNSNQPQH
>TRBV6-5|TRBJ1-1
ASRDNWNTEAF
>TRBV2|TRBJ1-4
ASSEAGANEKLF
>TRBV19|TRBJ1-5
ASRGDSHSNQPQH
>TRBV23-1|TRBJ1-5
ASSQSGGSPDQPQH
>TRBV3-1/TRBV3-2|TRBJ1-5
ASSLQGADQPQH
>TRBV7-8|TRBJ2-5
ASSPVRSLAGVQETQY
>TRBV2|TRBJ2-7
ASNPPGATYEQY
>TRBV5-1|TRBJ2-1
ASSPSGGAVDEQF
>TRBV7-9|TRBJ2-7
ASMTGRGEQY
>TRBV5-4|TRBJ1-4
ASSLQGPNEKLF
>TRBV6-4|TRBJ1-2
ASSGAYGYGYT
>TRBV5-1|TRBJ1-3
ASSPGLSGNTIY
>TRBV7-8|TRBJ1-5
ASSLLSKGDDRGFWDNQPQH
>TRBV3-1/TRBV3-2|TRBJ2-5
ASSQAGLAVGFQETQY
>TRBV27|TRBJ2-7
ASSLSASGSSEQY
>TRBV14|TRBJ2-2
ASSPLVGGGELF
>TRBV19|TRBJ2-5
ASSPWTGLQETQY
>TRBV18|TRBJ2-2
ASSPGRTGRSNTGELF
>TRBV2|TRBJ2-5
ASSRAYSETQY
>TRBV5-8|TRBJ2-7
ASSWDRGPYEQY
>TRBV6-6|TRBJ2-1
ASSYLRRGGGNEQF
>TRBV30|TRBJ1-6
AWSVGAANSPLH
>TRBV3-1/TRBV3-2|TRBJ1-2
ASSQDGFEVLGYT